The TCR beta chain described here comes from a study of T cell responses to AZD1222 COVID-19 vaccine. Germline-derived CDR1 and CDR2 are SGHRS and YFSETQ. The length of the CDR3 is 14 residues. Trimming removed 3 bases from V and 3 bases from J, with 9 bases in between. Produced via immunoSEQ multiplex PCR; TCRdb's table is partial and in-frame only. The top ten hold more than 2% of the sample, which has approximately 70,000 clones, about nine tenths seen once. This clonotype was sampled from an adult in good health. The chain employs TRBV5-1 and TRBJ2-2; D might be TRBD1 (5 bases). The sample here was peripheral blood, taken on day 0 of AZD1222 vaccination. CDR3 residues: CASSSKQDTGELFF. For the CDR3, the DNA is TGCGCCAGCAGCTCAAAACAGGACACCGGGGAGCTGTTTTTT.